This TCR beta chain was recorded in a study of blood T cell repertoires in COVID-19. For the study at large: Samples came from the United States, Italy and Spain, spanning acute and convalescent COVID-19. The analysed material was cDNA or gDNA that came from T cells, B-cell-depleted T cells, or PBMCs.

The germline V gene has CDR1 SGHNT and CDR2 YYREEE (reference sequence). Trimming took off 3 bases at V and 5 bases at J, with 14 bases between the two ends. The CDR3 sequence is 14 residues long. Authors' data handling: From reference gene primer amplification, estimates of nucleated cell counts were derived. Using immunoSEQ multiplex PCR, the repertoire was profiled, and TCRdb retains in-frame clones only, with some absent. V and J calls and clone size are given by that table; D and trimming were obtained from the DNA. The sample carries roughly 170,000 clones, more than 65% recorded once. Seattle-derived patients entered the study during active infection and were followed longitudinally. This clone was counted a few times.

The source is a woman aged 55-75 years with COVID-19, enrolled during active disease. What was sequenced was peripheral blood. The chain links TRBV5-4 to TRBJ1-1, with TRBD1 as a possible D gene (6 bases). CDR3 residues: CASSSGGGRTEAFF. CDR3 coding DNA: TGTGCCAGCAGCTCGGGCGGGGGGCGGACTGAAGCTTTCTTT.